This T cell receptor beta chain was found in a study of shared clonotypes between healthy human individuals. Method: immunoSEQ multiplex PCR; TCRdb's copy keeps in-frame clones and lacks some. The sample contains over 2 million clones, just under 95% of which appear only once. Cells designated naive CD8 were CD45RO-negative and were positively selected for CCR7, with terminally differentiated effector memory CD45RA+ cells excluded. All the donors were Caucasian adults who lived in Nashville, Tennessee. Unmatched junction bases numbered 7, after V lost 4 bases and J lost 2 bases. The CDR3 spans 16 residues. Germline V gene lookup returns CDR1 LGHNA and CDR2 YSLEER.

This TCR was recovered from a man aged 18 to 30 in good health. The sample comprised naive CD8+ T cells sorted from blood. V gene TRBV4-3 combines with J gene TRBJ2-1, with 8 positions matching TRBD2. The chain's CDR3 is CASSPAGAATYNEQFF. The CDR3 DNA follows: TGCGCCAGCAGCCCAGCGGGAGCTGCAACCTACAATGAGCAGTTCTTC.